This T cell receptor (beta chain) is from a study of shared clonotypes between healthy human individuals. Study-level points and caveats: Blood was the sole source, and tissue repertoires probably differ.

On this clone: Its antigen is unknown.

Deep-level settings were used for running the assay. Profiling relied on immunoSEQ multiplex PCR, and the TCRdb table lists in-frame clones only, not all of them. Found here are fewer than 550,000 clones, about 79% of them singletons; the top ten hold about an eighth. Germline V gives CDR1 ENHRY, CDR2 SYGVKD. The CDR3 runs to 13 residues. V gave up 4 bases and J gave up 2 bases, with 8 bases separating them. The donors were adults (healthy and HIV-negative) with no recent acute infections or vaccinations. The sequenced sample was PBMCs. V is TRBV10-3 and J is TRBJ2-5; D unclear. This sequence was found in a woman between 40 and 50 years old in good health. Some clones in this sample may be carry-over from other donors' samples. This CDR3 reads CAISGAHQETQYF. CDR3 coding DNA: TGTGCCATCAGTGGAGCCCATCAAGAGACCCAGTACTTC.